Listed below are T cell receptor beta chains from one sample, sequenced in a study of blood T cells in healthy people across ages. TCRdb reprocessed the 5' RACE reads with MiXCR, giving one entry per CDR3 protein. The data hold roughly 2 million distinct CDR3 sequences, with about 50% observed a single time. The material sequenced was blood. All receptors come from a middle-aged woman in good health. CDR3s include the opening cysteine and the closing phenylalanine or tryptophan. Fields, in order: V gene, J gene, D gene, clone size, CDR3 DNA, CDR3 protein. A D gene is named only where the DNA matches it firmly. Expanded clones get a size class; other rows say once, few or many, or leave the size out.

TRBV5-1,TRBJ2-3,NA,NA,TGCGCCAGCAGCGCCGGGACTGGCATAGGTACGCAGTATTTT,CASSAGTGIGTQYF
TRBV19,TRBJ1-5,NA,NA,TGTGCCAGTACTTACAGAAATAGCAATCAGCCCCAGCATTTT,CASTYRNSNQPQHF
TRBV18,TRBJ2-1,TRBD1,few,TGTGCCAGCTCCCCCCGGGCAGGGGGCATAAATGAGCAGTTCTTC,CASSPRAGGINEQFF
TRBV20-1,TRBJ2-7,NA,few,TGCAGTGCTAGCGCGCGGGGAGTCTACGAGCAGTACTTC,CSASARGVYEQYF
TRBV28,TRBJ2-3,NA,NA,TGTGCCAGCAGTAGGAGGCCCGGTAGGACGCAGTATTTT,CASSRRPGRTQYF
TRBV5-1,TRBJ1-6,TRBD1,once,TGCGCCAGCAGCCCAAGGTCGGGGACAGGGGCCTCACCCCTCCACTTT,CASSPRSGTGASPLHF
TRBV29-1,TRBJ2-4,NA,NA,TGCAGCGTAGTACACAGGCAAAGGAACATTCAGTACTTC,CSVVHRQRNIQYF
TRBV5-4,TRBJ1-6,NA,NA,TGTGCCAGCAGCTTGGACGTTGAGAGCTCCTATAATTCACCCCTCCACTTT,CASSLDVESSYNSPLHF
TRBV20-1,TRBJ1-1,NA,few,TGCAGTGCTAGACTGGCAACAACCAACACTGAAGCTTTCTTT,CSARLATTNTEAFF
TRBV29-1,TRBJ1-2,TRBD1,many,TGCAGCGTTAGGGACAGGGTTGGGTATGGCTACACCTTC,CSVRDRVGYGYTF
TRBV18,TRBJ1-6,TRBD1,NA,TGTGCCAGCTCACTAAACACAGGGGACTCACCCCTCCACTTT,CASSLNTGDSPLHF
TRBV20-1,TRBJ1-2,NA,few,TGCAGTGCTAGAGATCCGACAGACAATAACTATGGCTACACCTTC,CSARDPTDNNYGYTF
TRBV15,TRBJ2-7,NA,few,TGTGCCACCAGCAGAAGACAGTACTACGAGCAGTACTTC,CATSRRQYYEQYF
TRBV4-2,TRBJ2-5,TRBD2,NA,TGTGCCAGCAGCCCCTCCCCTATGGGGACTACGGAGACCCAGTACTTC,CASSPSPMGTTETQYF
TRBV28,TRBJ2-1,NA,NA,TGTGCCAGCAGTTTCCCTCGCTTTATCAGGGACGGGCAGTTCTTC,CASSFPRFIRDGQFF
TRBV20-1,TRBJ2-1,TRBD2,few,TGCAGTGCTAGTTTTCTAGCGGGAGGCCTCTCCTACAATGAGCAGTTCTTC,CSASFLAGGLSYNEQFF
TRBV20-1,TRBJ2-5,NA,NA,TGCAGTGCTATAGAACTGCGACGGGGAGGAGAGACCCAGTACTTC,CSAIELRRGGETQYF
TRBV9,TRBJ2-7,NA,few,TGTGCCAGCAGCGTAGTACCGGGGCGGAACTACGAGCAGTACTTC,CASSVVPGRNYEQYF
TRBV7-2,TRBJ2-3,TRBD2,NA,TGTGCCAGCAGCTTAGACTCTAGCGGGGGTGGTACGCAGTATTTT,CASSLDSSGGGTQYF
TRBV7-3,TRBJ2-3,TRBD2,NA,TGTGCCAGCAGCTTAACACTAGCGGTCACAGATACGCAGTATTTT,CASSLTLAVTDTQYF
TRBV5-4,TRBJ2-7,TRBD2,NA,TGTGCCAGCAGCCCTTGGGCGGGGGACTACGAGCAGTACTTC,CASSPWAGDYEQYF
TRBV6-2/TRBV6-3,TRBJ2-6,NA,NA,TGTGCCAGCAGTCCGAGAGGGGCCGGGGCCAACGTCCCGACTTTC,CASSPRGAGANVPTF
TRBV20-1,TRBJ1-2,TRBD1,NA,TGCAGTGCTAGGGTCCCTACAGGGGGAGGCTATGGCTACACCTTC,CSARVPTGGGYGYTF
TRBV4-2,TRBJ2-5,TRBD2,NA,TGTGCCAGCAGCGTTTCATCCGGCGGGGGTGGATTTCCAGAGACCCAGTACTTC,CASSVSSGGGGFPETQYF
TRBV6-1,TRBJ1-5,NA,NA,TGTGCCAGCAGTGTTATTGGGGGGGCGGGCAATCAGCCCCAGCATTTT,CASSVIGGAGNQPQHF
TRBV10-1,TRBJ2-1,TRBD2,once,TGCGCCAGCAGTGAGCCCGCAGCGGGGGGCCACAATGAGCAGTTCTTC,CASSEPAAGGHNEQFF
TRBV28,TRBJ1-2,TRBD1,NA,TGTGCCAGCACAGGGGGGAGAAATGGCTACACCTTC,CASTGGRNGYTF
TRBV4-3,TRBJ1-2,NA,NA,TGCGCCAGCAGCCAATTCACAGGGAATGGCTACACCTTC,CASSQFTGNGYTF
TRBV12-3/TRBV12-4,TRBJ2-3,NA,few,TGTGCCAGCAGCGGCGGTGGCCGGGGGCCAGGGGTAGATACGCAGTATTTT,CASSGGGRGPGVDTQYF
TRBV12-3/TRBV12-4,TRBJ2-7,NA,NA,TGTGCCAGCAGGACGACAGGGAAAGAGGGAGGCCAGTACTTC,CASRTTGKEGGQYF
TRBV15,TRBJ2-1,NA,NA,TGTGCCACCAGCAGAGATAGTGGTAGTGAGCGGTTCTTC,CATSRDSGSERFF
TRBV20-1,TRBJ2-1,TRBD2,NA,TGCAGTGCTAGAGTGTGGACTAGCGGGGGCCGGCTCAATGAGCAGTTCTTC,CSARVWTSGGRLNEQFF
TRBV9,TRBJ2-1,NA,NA,TGTGCCAGCAGCGTAGAAGACTTCTCCTACAATGAGCAGTTCTTC,CASSVEDFSYNEQFF
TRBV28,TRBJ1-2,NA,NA,TGTGCCAGTCGCCTCCAGGGCAACTATGGCTACACCTTC,CASRLQGNYGYTF
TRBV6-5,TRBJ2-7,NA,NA,TGTGCCTGCAGTTATGTCACAGGGGGGGTGCGCGAGCAGTACTTC,CACSYVTGGVREQYF
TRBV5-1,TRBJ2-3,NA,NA,TGCGCCAGCAGCTCGGGTTTCTGGACGGAAAACACAGATACGCAGTATTTT,CASSSGFWTENTDTQYF
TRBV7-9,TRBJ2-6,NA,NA,TGTGCCAGCATCCCTAATTATTCTGGGGCCAACGTCCTGACTTTC,CASIPNYSGANVLTF
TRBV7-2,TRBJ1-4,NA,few,TGTGCCAGCAGCCTCCTCGGACCGCCGAGGGCTAATGAAAAACTGTTTTTT,CASSLLGPPRANEKLFF
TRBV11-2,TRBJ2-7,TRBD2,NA,TGTGCCAGCAGCTCCCTAGCGGGGGGCAGGATCTACGAGCAGTACTTC,CASSSLAGGRIYEQYF
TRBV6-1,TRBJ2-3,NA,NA,TGTGCCAGCAGTAGCCCCCCACTGGCGACAGCCCCAGATACGCAGTATTTT,CASSSPPLATAPDTQYF
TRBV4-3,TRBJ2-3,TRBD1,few,TGCGCCAGCAGCCCCGACAAGGCAGGGGGCGCGCGGAATACGCAGTATTTT,CASSPDKAGGARNTQYF
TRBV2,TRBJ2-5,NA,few,TGTGCCAGCAGGAGAGGACAACCCGGACAAGAGACCCAGTACTTC,CASRRGQPGQETQYF
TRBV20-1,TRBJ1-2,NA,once,TGCAGTGCTAGAAGGCTTCGGGACTACACCTTC,CSARRLRDYTF
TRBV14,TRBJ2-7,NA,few,TGTGCCAGCAGCCAAGAGGACCGAGGGGAGAAGAGGTACGAGCAGTACTTC,CASSQEDRGEKRYEQYF
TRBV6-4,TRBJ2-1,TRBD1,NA,TGTGCCAGCAGCACCGCGGGGACAGGGATAAATGAGCAGTTCTTC,CASSTAGTGINEQFF
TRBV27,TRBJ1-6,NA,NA,TGTGCCAGCAGTAGCAGGGGACGTAATTCACCCCTCCACTTT,CASSSRGRNSPLHF
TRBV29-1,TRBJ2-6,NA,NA,TGCAGCGTTCGCAACGCTGCGGGGACTGGGGCCGACGTCCTGACTTTC,CSVRNAAGTGADVLTF
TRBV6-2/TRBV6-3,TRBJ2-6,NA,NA,TGTGCCAGCAGCACTTCCGGGGCCGCGGGGGCCAACGTCCTGACTTTC,CASSTSGAAGANVLTF
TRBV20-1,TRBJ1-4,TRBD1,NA,TGCAGTGTAACCGGGACAGGGACTGAAAAACTGTTTTTT,CSVTGTGTEKLFF
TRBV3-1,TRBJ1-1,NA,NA,TGTGCCAGCAGCCAAGGGTTTAGCGGCCCGAACACTGAAGCTTTCTTT,CASSQGFSGPNTEAFF
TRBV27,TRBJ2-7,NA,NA,TGTGCCAGCAGTCGCACATCTTATGGTGGGCAGTACTTC,CASSRTSYGGQYF
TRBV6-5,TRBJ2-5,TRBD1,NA,TGTGCCAGCAGGGTCAGGGGGCCAGAGACCCAGTACTTC,CASRVRGPETQYF
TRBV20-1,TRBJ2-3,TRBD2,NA,TGCAGTGCTAGACTAGCGGGGTTTTCAGATACGCAGTATTTT,CSARLAGFSDTQYF
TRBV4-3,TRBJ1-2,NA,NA,TGCGCCAGCAGCCAAGAGTGGGGGGGCAGGTATGGCTACACCTTC,CASSQEWGGRYGYTF
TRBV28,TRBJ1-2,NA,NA,TGTGCCACCTTTCAAACGGGGACGATTAACTATGGCTACACCTTC,CATFQTGTINYGYTF
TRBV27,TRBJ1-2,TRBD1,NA,TGTGCCAGCAGTTTATCGAGGACAGGGAACCATGGCTACACCTTC,CASSLSRTGNHGYTF
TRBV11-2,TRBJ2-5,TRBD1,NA,TGTGCCAGCAGCCGTACGGGACAGGGGTCCCGGGAGACCCAGTACTTC,CASSRTGQGSRETQYF